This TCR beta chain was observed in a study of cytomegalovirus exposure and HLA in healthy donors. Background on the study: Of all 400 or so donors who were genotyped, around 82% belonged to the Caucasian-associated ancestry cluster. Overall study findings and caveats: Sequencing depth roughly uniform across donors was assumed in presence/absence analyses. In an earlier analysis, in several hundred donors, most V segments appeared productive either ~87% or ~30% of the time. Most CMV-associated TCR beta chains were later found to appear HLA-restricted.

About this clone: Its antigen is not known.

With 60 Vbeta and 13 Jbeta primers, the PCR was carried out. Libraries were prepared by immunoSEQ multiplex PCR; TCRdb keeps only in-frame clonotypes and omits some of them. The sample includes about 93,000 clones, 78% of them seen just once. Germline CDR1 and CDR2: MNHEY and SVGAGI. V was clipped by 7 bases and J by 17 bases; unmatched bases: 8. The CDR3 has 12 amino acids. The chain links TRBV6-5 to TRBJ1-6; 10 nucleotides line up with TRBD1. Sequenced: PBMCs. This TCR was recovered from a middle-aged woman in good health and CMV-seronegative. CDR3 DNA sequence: TGTGCCAGCACTCCGGGACAGGGGATCATCCACTTT. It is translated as CASTPGQGIIHF.